What follows are 8 T cell receptor beta chains derived from one specimen sequenced in a study of response to subunit inactivated influenza vaccine. TCRdb reanalysed the RT-PCR reads using MiXCR and keeps one entry per CDR3 protein. The repertoire holds about 520,000 distinct CDR3 sequences, with 25% as singletons. The sequenced sample was CD4+ T cells sorted from PBMCs, obtained roughly 5 days after vaccination. The receptors were gathered from a man between 50 and 59 years old who received an inactivated influenza vaccine.

This clonotype has only a few counts. V and J are TRBV6-1 and TRBJ2-2; 8 positions agree with TRBD1. The germline CDR1 and CDR2 sequences are MNHNS and SASEGT. The CDR3 consists of 16 residues. The trim removed 3 bases at V and 4 bases at J, leaving 7 bases unmatched. The DNA for the CDR3 is TGTGCCAGCAGTGACAATCAGGGGGCAGGCACCGGGGAGCTGTTTTTT. Encoded protein: CASSDNQGAGTGELFF.

This clonotype was observed a few times. The chain couples TRBV4-3 to TRBJ2-5, with D perhaps assigned TRBD1 or TRBD2 (6 bases each). Germline CDR1 LGHNA, CDR2 YSLEER. The CDR3 length is 17 residues. V lost 0 bases and J 4 bases, leaving 18 bases between the germline ends. As DNA, the CDR3 is TGCGCCAGCAGCCAAGATGTGCTTCTTGGGGGGCTAGAGACCCAGTACTTC. It codes for CASSQDVLLGGLETQYF.

This clonotype was seen many times. The rearrangement joins TRBV29-1 to TRBJ1-2; D is unclear. Germline values: CDR1 SQVTM, CDR2 ANQGSEA. Trimming shortened V by 8 bases and J by 4 bases, and 20 bases separated the two germline ends. The CDR3 length is 14 residues. In DNA, the CDR3 is TGCAGCCTTGCAATGGCCAGCGGAACCTATGGCTACACCTTC. It specifies CSLAMASGTYGYTF.

This clonotype was seen more than once but under ten times. The rearrangement uses TRBV5-1 and TRBJ2-5; no reliable D call. Germline values: CDR1 SGHRS, CDR2 YFSETQ. Trimming shortened V by 1 base and J by 2 bases, and 6 bases separated the two germline ends. The CDR3 extends over 13 amino acids. CDR3 residues: CASSLRPQETQYF. The CDR3 DNA sequence: TGCGCCAGCAGCTTGCGTCCTCAAGAGACCCAGTACTTC. Based on the CDR3 plus reference TRBV5-1 and TRBJ2-5, the full variable domain is KAGVTQTPRYLIKTRGQQVTLSCSPISGHRSVSWYQQTPGQGLQFLFEYFSETQRNKGNFPGRFSGRQFSNSRSEMNVSTLELGDSALYLCASSLRPQETQYFGPGTRLLVL.

The chain employs TRBV12-3 or TRBV12-4 and TRBJ2-3, with a weak D call TRBD2 (5 bases). The CDR3 covers 14 residues. V was pared by 5 bases and J by 6 bases, with 15 bases between. Here the CDR3 DNA reads TGTGCCAGCAGTCCCTTTTTACCGGGGGATACGCAGTATTTT. Translated: CASSPFLPGDTQYF.

The genes are TRBV15 and TRBJ2-2, with D maybe TRBD2 (5 bases). This CDR3 is built from 14 residues. V gave up 6 bases and J gave up 0 bases, with 8 bases separating them. Germline V gene sequence: CDR1 LNHNV, CDR2 YYDKDF (reference sequence). CDR3 region: CATRAAANTGELFF. The CDR3 bases are TGTGCCACCAGAGCGGCGGCGAACACCGGGGAGCTGTTTTTT.

The chain is built from TRBV20-1 and TRBJ2-7; 12 bases align to TRBD2. J was trimmed by 2 bases and V by 1 base; bases with no gene match: 6. The V gene's germline CDR1 is DFQATT and CDR2 SNEGSKA (reference sequence). CDR3 length: 16 residues. The CDR3 nucleotides are TGCAGTGCTAGAGCTAGCGGGGGGGTTATAACCTACGAGCAGTACTTC. Its translation: CSARASGGVITYEQYF.

Note on this clonotype: One end of the junction fails to match germline, which may point to a read error. The chain combines TRBV20-1 with TRBJ2-7, with D possibly being TRBD1 or TRBD2 (5 bases each). This CDR3 comprises 13 residues. Per germline, CDR1 DFQATT and CDR2 SNEGSKA (reference sequence). This chain's CDR3 is CSAKRWGSYEQCF. The CDR3 DNA follows: TGCAGTGCTAAAAGATGGGGGTCCTACGAGCAGTGCTTC.